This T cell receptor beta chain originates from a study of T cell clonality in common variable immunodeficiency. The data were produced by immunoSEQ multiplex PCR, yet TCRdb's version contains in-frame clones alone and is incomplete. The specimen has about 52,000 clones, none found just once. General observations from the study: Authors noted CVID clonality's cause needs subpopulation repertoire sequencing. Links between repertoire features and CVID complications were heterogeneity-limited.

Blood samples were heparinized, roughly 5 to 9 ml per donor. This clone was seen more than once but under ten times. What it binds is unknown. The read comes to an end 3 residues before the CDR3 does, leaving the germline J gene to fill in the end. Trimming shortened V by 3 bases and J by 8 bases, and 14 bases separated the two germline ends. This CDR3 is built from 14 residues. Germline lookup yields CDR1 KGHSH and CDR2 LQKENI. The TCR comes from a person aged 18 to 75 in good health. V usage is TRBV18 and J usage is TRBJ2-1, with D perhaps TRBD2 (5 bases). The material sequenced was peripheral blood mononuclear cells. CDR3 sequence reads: CASSPDPVGDEQFF. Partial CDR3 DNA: TGTGCCAGCTCACCGGACCCGGTCGGGGATGAG. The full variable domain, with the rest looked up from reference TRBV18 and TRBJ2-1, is NAGVMQNPRHLVRRRGQEARLRCSPMKGHSHVYWYRQLPEEGLKFMVYLQKENIIDESGMPKERFSAEFPKEGPSILRIQQVVRGDSAAYFCASSPDPVGDEQFFGPGTRLTVL.